These 2 T cell receptor beta chains share one sample of origin, sequenced in a study of T cell responses to AZD1222 COVID-19 vaccine. Sequencing was performed with immunoSEQ multiplex PCR; in TCRdb, only in-frame clones are kept and a portion is missing. The sample carries some 170,000 clones, 80% to 90% recorded once. The source material was peripheral blood, sampled 28 days after the second dose of the MenACWY control vaccine. The receptors here all came from an adult who received the MenACWY meningococcal vaccine as a control.

CDR3 protein: CASSQGAQGWAEAFF. CDR3 nucleotides: TGCGCCAGCAGCCAAGGAGCGCAGGGATGGGCTGAAGCTTTCTTT. V and J are TRBV4-1 and TRBJ1-1; TRBD1 might be the D (5 bases). The CDR3 has 15 amino acids. Germline values: CDR1 MGHRA, CDR2 YSYEKL. Trimming took 1 base from V and 6 from J, leaving 15 bases between them.

The genes are TRBV6-5 and TRBJ2-7; D is perhaps TRBD2 (5 bases). V shed 5 bases and J shed 7 bases, with 12 bases lying between them. Germline-derived CDR1 and CDR2 are MNHEY and SVGAGI. This CDR3 has 12 amino acids. The CDR3 DNA reads TGTGCCAGCAGTCCGGTCTCGGGAGAGCAGTACTTC. Amino acids: CASSPVSGEQYF.